These 28 T cell receptor beta chains were sequenced from one sample in a study of blood T cell repertoires in COVID-19. Clones were sequenced by immunoSEQ multiplex PCR, and TCRdb holds only the in-frame ones, with some missing. The table shows 150,000 to 200,000 clones, with 70% to 85% occurring only once. Sequencing used peripheral blood. Every receptor here comes from a man older than 75 with COVID-19, enrolled during active disease.

This chain joins TRBV29-1 and TRBJ1-6, with 9 bases lining up with TRBD1. The V gene end was trimmed by 7 bases and the J gene end by 4 bases; junction bases not matched to a gene: 5. CDR3 size: 14 residues. Germline CDR1 SQVTM, CDR2 ANQGSEA. For the CDR3, the DNA is TGCAGCGCCAGGACAGGGGATTATAATTCACCCCTCCACTTT. It encodes CSARTGDYNSPLHF.

This chain connects TRBV11-3 to TRBJ2-7; possible D gene TRBD1, 6 bases. The ends were cut back, 2 bases at V and 5 bases at J, with 13 bases in the middle. From germline, CDR1 is SGHNT and CDR2 YENEEA. CDR3 length: 14 residues. CDR3 amino acids: CASSLLQGYHEQYF. The CDR3 DNA is TGTGCCAGCAGCTTACTCCAGGGGTACCACGAGCAGTACTTC.

The V call is TRBV2, the J call TRBJ2-7; TRBD1 is a possible D gene (7 bases). V dropped 7 bases and J dropped 2 bases, with 15 bases sitting between them. This CDR3 contains 14 residues. Germline loops: CDR1 SNHLY, CDR2 FYNNEI. CDR3 nucleotide sequence: TGTGCCAGCACCCAAGCCAGGGGGGCCTACGAGCAGTACTTC. Protein sequence: CASTQARGAYEQYF.

The genes are TRBV21-1 and TRBJ1-4; the listed D gene, TRBD1, was not tested against the DNA. TRBV21-1 is a pseudogene. The CDR3 totals 17 residues. The CDR3 nucleotides read TGTGCCAGCAGCAAAGCCCGCAACCGGGACAGCAATGAAAAACTGTTTTTT. Its protein product is CASSKARNRDSNEKLFF.

V usage is TRBV18 and J usage is TRBJ2-3; D remains unclear. The CDR3 is made up of 15 amino acids. Germline lookup yields CDR1 KGHSH and CDR2 LQKENI. V was shortened by 2 bases and J by 0 bases, with 9 bases between the two germline ends. In DNA form, the CDR3 reads TGTGCCAGCTCACCAATAGTCTGGAGCACAGATACGCAGTATTTT. It specifies CASSPIVWSTDTQYF.

The V gene is TRBV7-2, the J gene TRBJ2-5; maybe TRBD2 (6 bases). The CDR3 totals 14 residues. Germline loops: CDR1 SGHTA, CDR2 FQGNSA. The germline V and J ends were trimmed by 2 bases and 2 bases, with 9 bases remaining between them. The chain's CDR3 is CASSLQAGQETQYF. The DNA of the CDR3 is TGTGCCAGCAGCTTACAGGCGGGGCAAGAGACCCAGTACTTC.

This chain uses TRBV19 with TRBJ2-3, with 9 bases fitting TRBD1. From germline, CDR1 is LNHDA and CDR2 SQIVND (reference sequence). With V trimmed by 4 bases and J by 4 bases, 3 bases remained unmatched. The CDR3 is 14 amino acids. The CDR3 DNA sequence: TGTGCCAGTAGTAGGGGACAGGGCCCAGATACGCAGTATTTT. Its translation is CASSRGQGPDTQYF.

The J gene is TRBJ1-2, the V gene TRBV3-1 (or the pseudogene TRBV3-2); no clear D. V was shortened by 4 bases and J by 4 bases, with 13 bases between the two germline ends. There are 14 residues in the CDR3. Germline-derived CDR1 and CDR2 are LGHDT and YNNKEL (reference sequence). The CDR3 is CASSPSYRVYGYTF. CDR3 nucleotide sequence: TGTGCCAGCAGCCCCTCCTATCGTGTCTATGGCTACACCTTC.

The chain employs TRBV6-2 or TRBV6-3 and TRBJ2-7; the match to TRBD1 covers 7 bases. The CDR3 runs to 16 residues. The germline V gene encodes CDR1 MNHEY and CDR2 SVGEGT. V was pared by 6 bases and J by 2 bases, with 13 bases of the junction left unmatched. In nucleotides, the CDR3 is TGTGCCAGCAGCCCACCACTCGGACAGGCGGCCTACGAGCAGTACTTC. Its protein product is CASSPPLGQAAYEQYF.

Turning to this clone: Mismatch with germline at one junction end may stem from a read error. This chain uses TRBV28 with TRBJ1-3, with D possibly being TRBD1 (6 bases). The CDR3 length is 16 residues. Germline-derived CDR1 and CDR2 are MDHEN and SYDVKM. CDR3 bases: TGTGCCGGCAGTCAATTGCTCACAGGGAATGGAAACACCATATATTTT. Translated: CAGSQLLTGNGNTIYF.

As DNA, the CDR3 is TGTGCCAGCAGCCCAAGGACAGGCGACGGCTACACCTTC. Translation: CASSPRTGDGYTF. This chain connects TRBV7-2 to TRBJ1-2; 7 bases agree with TRBD1. This CDR3 spans 13 amino acids. The trim removed 5 bases at V and 8 bases at J, leaving 8 bases unmatched. Germline V gene sequence: CDR1 SGHTA, CDR2 FQGNSA.

The chain joins TRBV6-5 to TRBJ1-4, with 7 positions matching TRBD1. V shed 7 bases, J shed 1 base, and the junction held 3 bases outside the gene matches. The V gene's germline CDR1 is MNHEY and CDR2 SVGAGI. The CDR3 extends over 14 amino acids. CDR3 sequence (DNA): TGTGCCAGCATCAGGACAGGAACTAATGAAAAACTGTTTTTT. This gives the protein CASIRTGTNEKLFF.

V usage is TRBV29-1 and J usage is TRBJ1-1; 8 bases fit TRBD1. Germline loops: CDR1 SQVTM, CDR2 ANQGSEA. The V gene end was trimmed by 2 bases and the J gene end by 10 bases; junction bases not matched to a gene: 12. CDR3 length: 14 residues. As DNA, the CDR3 is TGCAGCGTTGAAACCCCTGGACAGGGCTCGAGAGCTTTCTTT. The encoded protein is CSVETPGQGSRAFF.

This clone was counted between two and nine times. The chain links TRBV3-1 (or the pseudogene TRBV3-2) to TRBJ1-1; the match to TRBD1 covers 9 bases. Per the germline V gene, CDR1 is LGHDT and CDR2 is YNNKEL (reference sequence). J gave up 5 bases and V 5 bases, and 3 bases lay outside the gene matches. CDR3 size: 13 residues. CDR3 DNA sequence: TGTGCCAGCAGCTACAGGGGGCAGACTGAAGCTTTCTTT. Translating it yields CASSYRGQTEAFF.

The chain couples TRBV5-6 to TRBJ1-2; 11 bases are a match to TRBD1. The junction had 4 bases not matched to a gene; V was cut back by 4 bases and J by 8 bases. Germline CDR1 is SGHDT and CDR2 is YYEEEE. The CDR3 runs to 13 residues. This chain's CDR3 is CASSRGQGDGYTF. In DNA, the CDR3 is TGTGCCAGCAGCCGGGGACAGGGGGACGGCTACACCTTC.

The V call is TRBV28, the J call TRBJ2-5; 7 bases line up with TRBD2. The CDR3 length is 14 residues. The J segment lost 7 bases and the V segment lost 8 bases, leaving 13 bases of the junction unmatched. Germline V gene lookup returns CDR1 MDHEN and CDR2 SYDVKM. CDR3 protein: CASCTAGDGGTQYF. CDR3 DNA: TGTGCCAGCTGTACGGCGGGGGATGGGGGGACCCAGTACTTC.

This clone showed up just a few times. This rearrangement joins TRBV14 to TRBJ2-7; 12 bases line up with TRBD1. Per the germline V gene, CDR1 is SGHDN and CDR2 is FVKESK. The length of the CDR3 is 17 residues. Trimming at V came to 0 bases and at J to 5 bases, leaving 8 bases not matched to a gene. The CDR3 DNA is TGTGCCAGCAGCCAAGATCGTTGGGACAGGGGGCGGGACGAGCAGTACTTC. Its protein product is CASSQDRWDRGRDEQYF.

The J gene is TRBJ1-3, the V gene TRBV28, with 8 bases lining up with TRBD1. This CDR3 is 18 amino acids long. V trimming: 2 bases; J trimming: 4 bases; junction bases outside the gene matches: 13. CDR1 is MDHEN and CDR2 is SYDVKM in the germline V gene. In DNA, the CDR3 is TGTGCCAGCAGTTTAACCGGGACAGGATCCTCGGGAGGAAACACCATATATTTT. This gives the protein CASSLTGTGSSGGNTIYF.

The V gene is TRBV29-1, the J gene TRBJ2-7, with D perhaps matching TRBD1 (6 bases). The germline gives CDR1 SQVTM, CDR2 ANQGSEA. V dropped 4 bases and J dropped 5 bases, with 12 bases sitting between them. This CDR3 is 12 amino acids long. DNA for the CDR3: TGCAGCGTTGGTAGGGGGTCCGACGAGCAGTACTTC. This encodes CSVGRGSDEQYF.

On this clone: Different DNA sequences within this sample yield the same CDR3. The chain joins TRBV5-1 to TRBJ1-5; D is ambiguous. The germline V gene encodes CDR1 SGHRS and CDR2 YFSETQ. V was shortened by 0 bases and J by 0 bases, with 7 bases between the two germline ends. The CDR3 is made up of 15 amino acids. The CDR3 sequence is CASSLDSYSNQPQHF. The CDR3 DNA reads TGCGCCAGCAGCTTGGACAGCTATAGCAATCAGCCCCAGCATTTT.

This rearrangement joins TRBV6-6 to TRBJ1-5; D remains unclear. The germline gives CDR1 MNHNY, CDR2 SVGAGI (reference sequence). Trimming shortened V by 4 bases and J by 7 bases, and 11 bases separated the two germline ends. This CDR3 has 13 amino acids. CDR3: CASSFEGHQPQHF. The CDR3 bases are TGTGCCAGCAGTTTCGAGGGCCACCAGCCCCAGCATTTT.

This clone came up a few times. J is TRBJ1-6 and V is TRBV5-4; tentatively, D is TRBD1 (5 bases). This CDR3 is built from 14 residues. From germline, CDR1 is SGHNT and CDR2 YYREEE (reference sequence). The germline V and J ends were trimmed by 0 bases and 10 bases, with 11 bases remaining between them. The chain's CDR3 is CASSLAPGSSPLHF. The CDR3 region has the DNA TGTGCCAGCAGCTTGGCCCCAGGGTCATCACCCCTCCACTTT. The full variable domain, in which reference TRBV5-4 and TRBJ1-6 provide the parts outside the CDR3, is ETGVTQSPTHLIKTRGQQVTLRCSSQSGHNTVSWYQQALGQGPQFIFQYYREEENGRGNFPPRFSGLQFPNYSSELNVNALELDDSALYLCASSLAPGSSPLHFGNGTRLTVT.

The chain links TRBV5-6 to TRBJ1-2; the D is unclear. Trimming took off 0 bases at V and 0 bases at J, with 6 bases between the two ends. The CDR3 has 14 residues. Germline CDR1 SGHDT, CDR2 YYEEEE. The CDR3: CASSLAQPNYGYTF. The CDR3 nucleotides read TGTGCCAGCAGCTTGGCACAACCTAACTATGGCTACACCTTC.

The genes are TRBV19 and TRBJ2-3; possibly TRBD1 for D (6 bases). This CDR3 has 17 residues. V was clipped by 2 bases and J by 0 bases, with 15 bases between them. CDR1 LNHDA and CDR2 SQIVND come from the germline V gene (reference sequence). CDR3: CASSIPGPGVSTDTQYF. As DNA, the CDR3 is TGTGCCAGTAGTATACCCGGGCCAGGGGTTAGCACAGATACGCAGTATTTT.

The chain is built from TRBV6-5 and TRBJ1-5; TRBD1 agrees at 7 bases. Losses at the gene ends were 6 bases for V and 8 bases for J; bases not matched to a gene: 13. This CDR3 is 15 amino acids long. The germline gives CDR1 MNHEY, CDR2 SVGAGI. The CDR3 coding sequence is TGTGCCAGCAGCACGGGACAGTTGACAGTGAAGCCCCAGCATTTT. Protein sequence: CASSTGQLTVKPQHF.

The V call is TRBV27, the J call TRBJ1-1; no definite D call. Looked up from germline, CDR1 is MNHEY and CDR2 is SMNVEV (reference sequence). Trimming stripped 4 bases from V and 0 bases from J, with 15 bases between. This CDR3 is 16 amino acids long. CDR3 sequence (DNA): TGTGCCAGCAGTTCCAGGACGGGGATCATGAACACTGAAGCTTTCTTT. This codes for CASSSRTGIMNTEAFF.

This sequence joins TRBV5-1 and TRBJ1-1, with a possible D match to TRBD1 (6 bases). The V end lost 5 bases, the J end lost 4 bases, and 15 bases lay between the germline ends. CDR3 size: 14 residues. The germline V gene encodes CDR1 SGHRS and CDR2 YFSETQ. The CDR3 DNA follows: TGCGCCAGCAGTTCACAGGGCTCGGGCACTGAAGCTTTCTTT. Amino acid sequence: CASSSQGSGTEAFF.

This chain joins TRBV7-2 and TRBJ2-5; 10 bases are shared with TRBD2. V was pared by 5 bases and J by 4 bases, with 7 bases of the junction left unmatched. Per germline, CDR1 SGHTA and CDR2 FQGNSA. This CDR3 has 15 amino acids. CDR3 loop: CASSPQRGGGETQYF. CDR3 DNA: TGTGCCAGCAGCCCCCAGCGGGGGGGCGGAGAGACCCAGTACTTC.